This paragraph reports one T cell receptor (beta chain). The antigen is unknown. The CDR3 length is 15 residues. V dropped 5 bases and J dropped 1 base, with 15 bases sitting between them. Per germline, CDR1 SGHVS and CDR2 FQNEAQ. These data come from a study of siplizumab effects on memory and regulatory T cells. Sequencing used immunoSEQ multiplex PCR; TCRdb keeps in-frame clones, though not all of them. The data show roughly 50,000 clones, with less than 90% seen just once and under 0.35% held by the top ten. Points from the study as a whole: The study found naive T cells seemingly more diverse than memory cells and seemingly major alloresponse contributors. Suppressive function of proliferating Tregs from siplizumab cultures was not confirmed.

The chain has TRBV7-8 and TRBJ2-7; perhaps TRBD2 as D (6 bases). The sample taken for sequencing was naive CD8+ T cells sorted from blood. This receptor was identified in a human donor in good health. CDR3 coding DNA: TGTGCCAGCAGCACCCCCCGGGACTTGTCCTACGAGCAGTACTTC. Translating it yields CASSTPRDLSYEQYF.